The 15 T cell receptor beta chains listed next were all sequenced from one sample in a study of molecular identifiers for immune sequencing clone quantification. TCRdb used MiXCR to reprocess the PCR reads, holding one entry per CDR3 protein. The table includes about 320,000 distinct CDR3 sequences, about 22% detected once. Material for sequencing was naive CD8+ T cells from blood, with Jurkat cell RNA spiked in. The subset denotes: FACS-sorted CD8+CD4-CCR7+CD45RA+ naive T cells. All receptors come from a human donor in good health. Some libraries in this study had Jurkat cell RNA spiked in.

On this clonotype itself: A read error is possible here, since a much larger clone lies one base away. The chain has TRBV4-1 and TRBJ1-1; D is possibly TRBD1 (5 bases). The V gene lost 8 bases and the J gene lost 1 base, with 20 bases spanning the gap. This CDR3 has 16 residues. Germline values: CDR1 MGHRA, CDR2 YSYEKL. CDR3 nucleotides: TGCGCCAGCGCCGAGAAGGGTTACGGGACGAACACTGAAGCTTTCTTT. Its translation is CASAEKGYGTNTEAFF.

This clonotype was recorded at least ten times. This chain joins TRBV13 and TRBJ2-1, with 12 nucleotides matching TRBD2. This CDR3 has 16 amino acids. V dropped 5 bases and J dropped 5; count of bases not matched to a gene: 7. Germline V gene data show CDR1 as PRHDT and CDR2 as FYEKMQ (reference sequence). In nucleotides, the CDR3 is TGTGCCAGCAGCCTCCCGACTAGCGGGAGAGACAATGAGCAGTTCTTC. Translation: CASSLPTSGRDNEQFF.

This clonotype has only a few counts. The chain has TRBV12-3 or TRBV12-4 and TRBJ1-5; D unresolved. CDR3 length: 15 residues. The V gene lost 7 bases and the J gene lost 3 bases, with 16 bases spanning the gap. The CDR3 DNA reads TGTGCCAGCACCCTCTCAAACCGGGCCAATCAGCCCCAGCATTTT. Its translation: CASTLSNRANQPQHF.

Ten or more counts support this clonotype. The rearrangement links TRBV7-8 to TRBJ1-1, with D perhaps TRBD1 (6 bases). Trimming stripped 5 bases from V and 8 bases from J, with 15 bases between. The CDR3 has 13 amino acids. Germline V gene lookup returns CDR1 SGHVS and CDR2 FQNEAQ. The CDR3 sequence is CASSHPGAAEAFF. In nucleotides, the CDR3 is TGTGCCAGCAGCCATCCAGGGGCCGCCGAAGCTTTCTTT. The complete variable domain, with remaining parts taken from reference TRBV7-8 and TRBJ1-1, reads GAGVSQSPRYKVAKRGQDVALRCDPISGHVSLFWYQQALGQGPEFLTYFQNEAQLDKSGLPSDRFFAERPEGSVSTLKIQRTQQEDSAVYLCASSHPGAAEAFFGQGTRLTVV.

Ten or more counts support this clonotype. This chain links TRBV5-1 with TRBJ2-3, with TRBD2 as a possible D gene (6 bases). The V and J ends lost 5 bases and 9 bases respectively, with 22 bases between them. This CDR3 has 15 amino acids. Germline V gene sequence: CDR1 SGHRS, CDR2 YFSETQ. DNA for the CDR3: TGCGCCAGCAGGAGAAGCGGGTCTACCGGGGAAACGCAGTATTTT. Residues: CASRRSGSTGETQYF. The variable domain in full, with the rest retrieved from reference TRBV5-1 and TRBJ2-3, is KAGVTQTPRYLIKTRGQQVTLSCSPISGHRSVSWYQQTPGQGLQFLFEYFSETQRNKGNFPGRFSGRQFSNSRSEMNVSTLELGDSALYLCASRRSGSTGETQYFGPGTRLTVL.

This clonotype was counted a single time. Because it lacks the conserved phenylalanine or tryptophan at the end, this CDR3 is likely a read error. The chain employs TRBV19 and TRBJ1-1; a possible D gene is TRBD1 (6 bases). CDR3 size: 16 residues. CDR1 is LNHDA and CDR2 is SQIVND in the germline V gene (reference sequence). The V end lost 3 bases, the J end lost 0 bases, and 14 bases lay between the germline ends. The CDR3 reads CASSMRGGLVNTEAFC. Written as DNA, the CDR3 is TGTGCCAGTAGTATGAGGGGGGGGCTTGTGAACACTGAAGCTTTCTGT.

This clonotype was observed many times. The chain uses TRBV6-5 and TRBJ1-2; 7 positions match TRBD1. Losses at the gene ends were 2 bases for V and 7 bases for J; bases not matched to a gene: 4. The germline V gene has CDR1 MNHEY and CDR2 SVGAGI. This CDR3 comprises 13 residues. The CDR3 loop is CASSYAHRGGYTF. CDR3 in DNA: TGTGCCAGCAGTTACGCCCACAGGGGTGGCTACACCTTC.

The CDR3 DNA reads as TGTGCCAGCGGACAGGGCTCCAATCAGCCCCAGCATTTT. Protein product: CASGQGSNQPQHF. This chain uses TRBV19 with TRBJ1-5; 8 bases are a match to TRBD1. The CDR3 loop spans 13 amino acids. Germline assignment: CDR1 LNHDA and CDR2 SQIVND (reference sequence). V shed 9 bases, J shed 3 bases, and the junction held 4 bases outside the gene matches.

The J gene is TRBJ1-1, the V gene TRBV6-5; 7 bases are a match to TRBD1. The germline V gene has CDR1 MNHEY and CDR2 SVGAGI. Unmatched junction bases numbered 7, after V lost 3 bases and J lost 6 bases. The CDR3 totals 14 residues. CDR3 amino acids: CASSYSGGNAEAFF. Written as DNA, the CDR3 is TGTGCCAGCAGTTATTCAGGGGGAAACGCTGAAGCTTTCTTT.

Comment on this clonotype: The junction departs from germline at one end; a sequencing error may be responsible. The rearrangement links TRBV5-3 to TRBJ1-1, with 10 bases matching TRBD1. Being an ORF, TRBV5-3 has a function that is uncertain. The CDR3 has 14 residues. Here the CDR3 reads CASSLPGQGTEAFF. The CDR3 DNA reads TGTGCCAGCAGCTTACCGGGACAGGGGACTGAAGCTTTCTTT.

The chain combines TRBV4-3 with TRBJ2-1; D is ambiguous. CDR1 is LGHNA and CDR2 is YSLEER in the germline V gene. The CDR3 is made up of 10 amino acids. The V gene lost 6 bases and the J gene lost 6 bases, with 3 bases spanning the gap. The CDR3 reads CASRVNEQFF. CDR3 sequence (DNA): TGCGCCAGCAGAGTCAATGAGCAGTTCTTC.

This clonotype was counted a few times. The CDR3 here is CASSFENEQFF. The DNA of the CDR3 is TGTGCCAGCAGTTTCGAGAATGAGCAGTTCTTC. The genes are TRBV12-3 or TRBV12-4 and TRBJ2-1; D is ambiguous. The germline V and J ends were trimmed by 3 bases and 7 bases, with 4 bases remaining between them. This CDR3 has 11 amino acids.

Turning to this clonotype: A much larger clone lies a single base off, so this may be a read error. The rearrangement uses TRBV12-3 or TRBV12-4 and TRBJ1-1; D not certain. The CDR3 runs to 13 residues. The CDR3 bases are TGTGCCAGCAGTTTCATCGAGGGTACTGCAGCTTTCTTT. It codes for CASSFIEGTAAFF.

This chain joins TRBV5-3 and TRBJ1-2, with D hard to call. TRBV5-3 is classed as an ORF, of uncertain function. CDR3 length equals 13 residues. V was cut by 8 bases and J by 2 bases, with 13 bases left in between. The CDR3 is CASTLSENYGYTF. The CDR3 DNA reads TGTGCCAGCACCTTGTCAGAAAACTATGGCTACACCTTC.

The chain combines TRBV9 with TRBJ2-5; 7 bases map to TRBD2. Germline loops: CDR1 SGDLS, CDR2 YYNGEE. Trimming cost V 2 bases and J 0 bases; bases outside gene matches: 4. This CDR3 is built from 15 residues. CDR3 DNA: TGTGCCAGCAGCGTGGGAGGGGCCAACCAAGAGACCCAGTACTTC. Translating it yields CASSVGGANQETQYF.